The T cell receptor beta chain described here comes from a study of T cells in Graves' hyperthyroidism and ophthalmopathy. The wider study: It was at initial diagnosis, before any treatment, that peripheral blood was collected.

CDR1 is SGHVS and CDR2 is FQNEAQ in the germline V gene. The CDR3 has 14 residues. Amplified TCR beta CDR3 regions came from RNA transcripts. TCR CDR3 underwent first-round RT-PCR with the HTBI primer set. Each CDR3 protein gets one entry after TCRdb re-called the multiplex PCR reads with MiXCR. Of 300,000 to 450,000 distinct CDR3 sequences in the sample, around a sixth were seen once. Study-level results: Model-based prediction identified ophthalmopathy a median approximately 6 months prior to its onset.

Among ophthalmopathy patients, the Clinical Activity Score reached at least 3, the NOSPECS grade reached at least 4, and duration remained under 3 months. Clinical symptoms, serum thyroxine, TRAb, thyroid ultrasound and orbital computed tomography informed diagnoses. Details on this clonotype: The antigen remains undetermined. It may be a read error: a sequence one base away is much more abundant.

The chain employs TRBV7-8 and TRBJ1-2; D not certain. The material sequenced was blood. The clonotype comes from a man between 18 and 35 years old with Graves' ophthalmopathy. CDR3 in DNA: TGTGCCAACAGCTCGACCCCCGGTGAAATTGGCTACACCTTC. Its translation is CANSSTPGEIGYTF. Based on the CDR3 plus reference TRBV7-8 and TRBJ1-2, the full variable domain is GAGVSQSPRYKVAKRGQDVALRCDPISGHVSLFWYQQALGQGPEFLTYFQNEAQLDKSGLPSDRFFAERPEGSVSTLKIQRTQQEDSAVYLCANSSTPGEIGYTFGSGTRLTVV.